Presented here are 18 T cell receptor beta chains from one specimen sequenced in a study of T cells in Graves' hyperthyroidism and ophthalmopathy. There were TCR beta CDR3 regions amplified from RNA transcripts. During a first-round RT-PCR of the TCR CDR3, the HTBI primer set was used. TCRdb reprocessed the multiplex PCR reads via MiXCR and lists one record per CDR3 protein. Of about 350,000 distinct CDR3 sequences in the sample, roughly 15% were seen once. Material for sequencing was blood. Receptors originate from a woman aged 55-69 years with Graves' ophthalmopathy.

The V call is TRBV5-1, the J call TRBJ2-1; D remains unclear. Trimming took 3 bases from V and 3 from J, leaving 19 bases between them. The germline gives CDR1 SGHRS, CDR2 YFSETQ. This CDR3 is built from 17 residues. CDR3 in amino acids: CASSSWAKGGFYNEQFF. CDR3 DNA: TGCGCCAGCAGCTCGTGGGCAAAGGGCGGCTTCTACAATGAGCAGTTCTTC.

V and J are TRBV19 and TRBJ1-4; D gene uncertain. Germline-derived CDR1 and CDR2 are LNHDA and SQIVND (reference sequence). V was cut by 3 bases and J by 7 bases, with 3 bases left in between. The CDR3 is 11 amino acids. Here the CDR3 reads CASSIGEKLFF. The CDR3 bases are TGTGCCAGTAGTATTGGTGAAAAACTGTTTTTT.

This chain joins TRBV16 and TRBJ1-4; maybe TRBD1 (5 bases). This CDR3 is 14 amino acids long. Germline V lookup: CDR1 KGHSY, CDR2 FQNENV. Between the trimmed V and J ends, which lost 1 base and 6 bases, there was a span of 9 bases. The CDR3 DNA reads TGTGCCAGCAGCCAATTCGGGGGTTATGAAAAACTGTTTTTT. Protein product: CASSQFGGYEKLFF.

The sample holds many counts of this clonotype. V gene TRBV5-5 combines with J gene TRBJ1-5; D possibly corresponds to TRBD1 (6 bases). In germline, CDR1 is SGHKS, CDR2 YYEKEE (reference sequence). Trimming pared 4 bases from V and 9 bases from J, leaving 23 bases between. The CDR3 runs to 16 residues. This CDR3 reads CASSQRGGTLLRPQHF. DNA of the CDR3: TGTGCCAGCAGCCAAAGGGGCGGGACACTCCTTCGGCCCCAGCATTTT.

Note on this clonotype: A read error is possible here, since a much larger clone lies one base away. The chain joins TRBV18 to TRBJ1-6, with D tentatively TRBD1 (6 bases). Germline values: CDR1 KGHSH, CDR2 LQKENI. This CDR3 has 15 residues. The CDR3 here is CASSPGGPYNSPPHF. CDR3 in DNA: TGTGCCAGCTCACCAGGGGGCCCCTATAATTCACCCCCCCACTTT.

This clonotype was picked up many times. This rearrangement joins TRBV13 to TRBJ2-2; the match to TRBD2 covers 10 bases. There are 17 residues in the CDR3. V shed 4 bases, J shed 2 bases, and the junction held 7 bases outside the gene matches. Germline assignment: CDR1 PRHDT and CDR2 FYEKMQ (reference sequence). The DNA for the CDR3 is TGTGCCAGCAGCTACCGAATAGCGGGAGGTAACACCGGGGAGCTGTTTTTT. Translated, it gives CASSYRIAGGNTGELFF.

At least ten counts were recorded for this clonotype. The rearrangement joins TRBV7-3 to TRBJ1-6, with 9 bases fitting TRBD1. CDR1 SGHTA and CDR2 FQGTGA come from the germline V gene. Unmatched junction bases numbered 2, after V lost 4 bases and J lost 7 bases. This CDR3 comprises 14 residues. This chain's CDR3 is CASSYRGRNSPLHF. The CDR3, as DNA: TGTGCCAGCAGCTACAGGGGGCGGAATTCACCCCTCCACTTT. The full variable domain, its missing parts supplied by reference TRBV7-3 and TRBJ1-6, is GAGVSQTPSNKVTEKGKYVELRCDPISGHTALYWYRQSLGQGPEFLIYFQGTGAADDSGLPNDRFFAVRPEGSVSTLKIQRTERGDSAVYLCASSYRGRNSPLHFGNGTRLTVT.

The chain carries TRBV20-1 and TRBJ1-5, with 9 positions matching TRBD1. Germline-derived CDR1 and CDR2 are DFQATT and SNEGSKA (reference sequence). This CDR3 is built from 15 residues. The J segment lost 4 bases and the V segment lost 1 base, leaving 5 bases of the junction unmatched. The CDR3 here is CSARAGTGPNQPQHF. CDR3 nucleotides: TGCAGTGCTAGAGCCGGGACAGGGCCTAATCAGCCCCAGCATTTT.

This chain connects TRBV12-3 or TRBV12-4 to TRBJ1-5; D might be TRBD1 (6 bases). Trimming stripped 8 bases from V and 0 bases from J, with 17 bases between. The length of the CDR3 is 16 residues. CDR3 protein: CASSPGGATSNQPQHF. CDR3 coding DNA: TGTGCCAGCTCCCCCGGGGGGGCGACTAGCAATCAGCCCCAGCATTTT.

This clonotype was observed many times. This chain links TRBV20-1 with TRBJ2-3, with 14 nucleotides matching TRBD2. Germline V gives CDR1 DFQATT, CDR2 SNEGSKA (reference sequence). J lost 3 bases, V lost 1 base, and 9 bases had no gene match. CDR3 size: 18 residues. The CDR3 DNA is TGCAGTGCTAGAGCCGCATCAGGGACTAGCGGGAGAACAGATACGCAGTATTTT. It translates to CSARAASGTSGRTDTQYF.

The sample holds many counts of this clonotype. This sequence joins TRBV10-3 and TRBJ2-7, with D maybe TRBD1 (5 bases). Germline-derived CDR1 and CDR2 are ENHRY and SYGVKD. CDR3 length equals 16 residues. Trimming pared 0 bases from V and 5 bases from J, leaving 17 bases between. This CDR3 is CAISESRRAGYHEQYF. CDR3 nucleotides: TGTGCCATCAGTGAGTCCCGCCGCGCAGGGTACCACGAGCAGTACTTC.

This clonotype was counted ten times or more. The rearrangement joins TRBV6-4 to TRBJ2-3, with D perhaps TRBD2 (6 bases). Germline CDR1 and CDR2: MRHNA and SNTAGT. This CDR3 has 13 residues. Trimming shortened V by 6 bases and J by 8 bases, and 15 bases separated the two germline ends. The CDR3 DNA reads as TGTGCCAGCAGCCGGGACTCCGGGAGTACGCAGTATTTT. It encodes CASSRDSGSTQYF.

This clonotype was recorded at least ten times. V gene TRBV28 combines with J gene TRBJ2-1, with D possibly being TRBD1 or TRBD2 (5 bases each). CDR3 length: 13 residues. V shed 4 bases and J shed 12 bases, with 16 bases lying between them. CDR1 and CDR2 (germline): MDHEN, SYDVKM. CDR3 DNA sequence: TGTGCCAGCAGTTCCTCGGGGCCCAAGGGGCAGTTCTTC. Translated: CASSSSGPKGQFF.

This clonotype has a count of ten or more. The rearrangement joins TRBV5-5 to TRBJ2-7; D gene ambiguous. This CDR3 has 14 amino acids. V lost 0 bases to trimming and J lost 5 bases, with 12 bases between them. Germline-derived CDR1 and CDR2 are SGHKS and YYEKEE (reference sequence). The CDR3 nucleotides read TGTGCCAGCAGCTTGGAATTCAGCGTTGACGAGCAGTACTTC. Translating gives CASSLEFSVDEQYF. Variable domain in full (rest from reference TRBV5-5 and TRBJ2-7): DAGVTQSPTHLIKTRGQQVTLRCSPISGHKSVSWYQQVLGQGPQFIFQYYEKEERGRGNFPDRFSARQFPNYSSELNVNALLLGDSALYLCASSLEFSVDEQYFGPGTRLTVT.

The V gene is TRBV6-4, the J gene TRBJ2-1; D not resolved. The CDR3 extends over 13 amino acids. CDR1 is MRHNA, CDR2 SNTAGT, per germline. V was clipped by 4 bases and J by 6 bases, with 10 bases between them. The CDR3, as DNA: TGTGCCAGCAGTGCCACCCGCGTCAATGAGCAGTTCTTC. This encodes CASSATRVNEQFF.

The chain has TRBV5-1 and TRBJ1-4; 7 nucleotides align to TRBD1. Trimming at V came to 4 bases and at J to 0 bases, leaving 12 bases not matched to a gene. CDR1 and CDR2 (germline): SGHRS, YFSETQ. The CDR3 consists of 18 residues. This CDR3 is CASSPKTGIPATNEKLFF. The DNA of the CDR3 is TGCGCCAGCAGCCCGAAGACAGGGATCCCAGCAACTAATGAAAAACTGTTTTTT.

At least ten counts were recorded for this clonotype. The V and J genes are TRBV7-9 and TRBJ2-3, with D maybe TRBD2 (5 bases). CDR1 and CDR2 from the germline V gene are SEHNR and FQNEAQ (reference sequence). This CDR3 has 16 amino acids. Deletions cut 5 bases from V and 0 bases from J, with 15 bases between. The CDR3 loop reads CASSPERALSTDTQYF. The CDR3 coding sequence is TGTGCCAGCAGCCCCGAGAGGGCGCTTAGCACAGATACGCAGTATTTT.

This clonotype has ten or more counts. This chain connects TRBV7-8 to TRBJ1-2; D gene ambiguous. Trimming removed 1 base at V and 2 bases at J, with 14 bases between. The CDR3 length is 16 residues. Germline V lookup: CDR1 SGHVS, CDR2 FQNEAQ. The CDR3 nucleotides are TGTGCCAGCAGCTTAGAACGGCAGCCTTCCAACTATGGCTACACCTTC. Residues: CASSLERQPSNYGYTF.